Here is one T cell receptor (beta chain) with its context. The data derive from a study of T cell responses to AZD1222 COVID-19 vaccine. Second-dose intervals near 4 or 12 weeks were combined. TCRdb keeps only in-frame clones here, not all; method: immunoSEQ multiplex PCR. Among about 130,000 clones, approximately 92% were seen once, and the ten largest hold roughly 3%. The clonotype originates from an adult who received the AZD1222 COVID-19 vaccine. Sequencing was performed on peripheral blood, taken 28 days after the second AZD1222 dose.

The CDR3 is CASSQAWSPVLRAELFF. The CDR3 nucleotides read TGCGCCAGCAGCCAAGCCTGGAGTCCAGTCTTACGCGCGGAGCTGTTTTTT. V gene TRBV4-3 combines with J gene TRBJ2-2; no firm D call. CDR3 length: 17 residues. V shed 1 base and J shed 10 bases, with 22 bases lying between them. CDR1 is LGHNA and CDR2 is YSLEER in the germline V gene.